This T cell receptor beta chain stems from a study of T cell responses to AZD1222 COVID-19 vaccine. Study results and limitations: Donors skewed white British and female; clonal diversity was possibly underestimated. Just a handful of people given AZD1222 tested seropositive at baseline.

Repertoires were generated with immunoSEQ multiplex PCR, while TCRdb's copy carries only in-frame clones and drops some. Here the sample spans about 130,000 clones, approximately 90% being singletons. This clone was picked up one time. Its target is unknown. The V gene's germline CDR1 is SGHRS and CDR2 YFSETQ. Trimming cost V 0 bases and J 7 bases; bases outside gene matches: 12. This CDR3 is built from 16 residues. The receptor was isolated from an adult in good health. This sample comprised peripheral blood, obtained on day 0 of AZD1222 vaccination. This chain uses TRBV5-1 with TRBJ2-5, with TRBD2 matching over 7 bases. The CDR3 nucleotides read TGCGCCAGCAGCTTGGGCTCGGGAGGCCTTAGGGGGACCCAGTACTTC. The encoded protein is CASSLGSGGLRGTQYF.